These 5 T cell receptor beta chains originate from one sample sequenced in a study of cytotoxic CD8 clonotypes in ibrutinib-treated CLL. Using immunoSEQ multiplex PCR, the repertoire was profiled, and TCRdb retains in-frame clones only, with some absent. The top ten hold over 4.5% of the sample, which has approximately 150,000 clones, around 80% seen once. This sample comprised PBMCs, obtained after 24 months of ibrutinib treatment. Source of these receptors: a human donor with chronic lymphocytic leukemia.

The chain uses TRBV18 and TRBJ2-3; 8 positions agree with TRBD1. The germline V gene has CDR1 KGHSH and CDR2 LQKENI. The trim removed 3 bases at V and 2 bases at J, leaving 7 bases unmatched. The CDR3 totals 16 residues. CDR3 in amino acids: CASSPPGQAFTDTQYF. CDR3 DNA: TGTGCCAGCTCACCCCCGGGACAGGCATTCACAGATACGCAGTATTTT.

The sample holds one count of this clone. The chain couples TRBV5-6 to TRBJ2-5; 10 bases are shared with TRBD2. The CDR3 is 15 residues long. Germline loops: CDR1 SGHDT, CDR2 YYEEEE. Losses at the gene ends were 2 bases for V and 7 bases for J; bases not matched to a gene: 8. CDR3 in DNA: TGTGCCAGCAGCTTCAGGACTAGCGGACCTGGGACCCAGTACTTC. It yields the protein CASSFRTSGPGTQYF.

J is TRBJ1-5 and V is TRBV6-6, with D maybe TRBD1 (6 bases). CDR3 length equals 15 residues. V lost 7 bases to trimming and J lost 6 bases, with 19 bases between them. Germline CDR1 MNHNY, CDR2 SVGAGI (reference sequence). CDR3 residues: CASTTLRGHAQPQHF. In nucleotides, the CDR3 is TGTGCCAGCACCACCTTAAGGGGACACGCTCAGCCCCAGCATTTT.

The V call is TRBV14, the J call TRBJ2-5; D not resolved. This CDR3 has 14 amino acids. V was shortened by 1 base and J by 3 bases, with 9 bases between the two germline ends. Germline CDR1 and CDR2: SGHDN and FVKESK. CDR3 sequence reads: CASSQGYSEETQYF. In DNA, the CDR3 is TGTGCCAGCAGCCAAGGGTACAGTGAAGAGACCCAGTACTTC.

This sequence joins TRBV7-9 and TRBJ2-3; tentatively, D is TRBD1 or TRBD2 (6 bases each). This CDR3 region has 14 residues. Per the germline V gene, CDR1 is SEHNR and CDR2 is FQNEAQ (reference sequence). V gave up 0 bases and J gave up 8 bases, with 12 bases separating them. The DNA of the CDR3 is TGTGCCAGCAGCTTAGCGGAGGGGGTCCCTACGCAGTATTTT. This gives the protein CASSLAEGVPTQYF.